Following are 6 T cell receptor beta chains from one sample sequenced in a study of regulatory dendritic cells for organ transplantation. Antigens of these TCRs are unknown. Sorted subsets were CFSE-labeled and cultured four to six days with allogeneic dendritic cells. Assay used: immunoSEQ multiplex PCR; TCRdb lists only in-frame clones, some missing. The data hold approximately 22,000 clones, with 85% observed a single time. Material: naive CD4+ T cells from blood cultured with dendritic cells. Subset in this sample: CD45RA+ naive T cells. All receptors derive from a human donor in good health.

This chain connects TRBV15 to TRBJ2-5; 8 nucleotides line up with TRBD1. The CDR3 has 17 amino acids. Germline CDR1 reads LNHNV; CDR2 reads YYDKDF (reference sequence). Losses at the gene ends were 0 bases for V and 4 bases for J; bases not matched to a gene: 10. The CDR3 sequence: CATSRDLWQGAGETQYF. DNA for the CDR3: TGTGCCACCAGCAGAGATCTCTGGCAGGGGGCAGGAGAGACCCAGTACTTC.

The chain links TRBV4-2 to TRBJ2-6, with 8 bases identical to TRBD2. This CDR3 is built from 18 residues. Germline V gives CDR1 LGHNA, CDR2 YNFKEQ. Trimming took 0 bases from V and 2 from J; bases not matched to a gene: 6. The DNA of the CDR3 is TGTGCCAGCAGCCAAGAAGGCGGGGGGAGTCCTGGGGCCAACGTCCTGACTTTC. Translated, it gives CASSQEGGGSPGANVLTF.

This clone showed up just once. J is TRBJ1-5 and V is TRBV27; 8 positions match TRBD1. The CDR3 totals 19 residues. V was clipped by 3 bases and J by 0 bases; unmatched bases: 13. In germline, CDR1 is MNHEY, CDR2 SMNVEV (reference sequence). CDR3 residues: CASSLPGQVPLDSNQPQHF. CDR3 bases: TGTGCCAGCAGTTTGCCGGGACAGGTGCCCCTTGATAGCAATCAGCCCCAGCATTTT.

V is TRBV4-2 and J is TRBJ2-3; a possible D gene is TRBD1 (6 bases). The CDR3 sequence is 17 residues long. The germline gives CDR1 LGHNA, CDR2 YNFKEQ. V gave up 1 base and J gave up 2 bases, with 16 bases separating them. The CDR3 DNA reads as TGTGCCAGCAGCCAAGTTGAGAGGGGGACCTACACAGATACGCAGTATTTT. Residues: CASSQVERGTYTDTQYF.

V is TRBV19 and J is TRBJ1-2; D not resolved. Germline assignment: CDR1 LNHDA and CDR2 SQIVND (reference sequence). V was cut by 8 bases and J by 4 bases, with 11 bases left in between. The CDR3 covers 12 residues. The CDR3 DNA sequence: TGTGCCAGTTGGGTCTATATCTATGGCTACACCTTC. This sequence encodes CASWVYIYGYTF.

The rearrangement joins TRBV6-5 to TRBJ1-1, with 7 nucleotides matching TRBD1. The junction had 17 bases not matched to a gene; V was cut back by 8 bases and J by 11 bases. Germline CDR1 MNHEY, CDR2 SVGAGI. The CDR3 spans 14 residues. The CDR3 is CASRTYTTGFGAFF. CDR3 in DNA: TGTGCCAGCCGAACATACACGACAGGGTTTGGGGCTTTCTTT.